This T cell receptor (beta chain) was identified during a study of cytomegalovirus exposure and HLA in healthy donors. Concerning this clone: The antigen remains unidentified.

Amplification used 60 Vbeta primers and 13 Jbeta primers. Sequencing used immunoSEQ multiplex PCR; TCRdb keeps in-frame clones, though not all of them. Here the sample spans 95,000 or so clones, roughly 71% being singletons. General observations from the study: It was reported that TCR beta sequences correctly inferred the HLA-A and HLA-B alleles for most subjects. Immune exposure information available was restricted to CMV serostatus. Both high specificity and high sensitivity reportedly marked the classifier's diagnosis of cytomegalovirus status.

The specimen sequenced was PBMCs. This sequence originates from a woman aged 40-49 years in good health and CMV-seronegative.

In DNA, the CDR3 is TGTGCCAGCAGCGTCGGGACAACAAACTATGGCTACACCTTC. Amino acid sequence: CASSVGTTNYGYTF. V is TRBV9 and J is TRBJ1-2; possible D gene TRBD1, 6 bases. This CDR3 contains 14 residues. V lost 2 bases to trimming and J lost 2 bases, with 10 bases between them. CDR1 and CDR2 from the germline V gene are SGDLS and YYNGEE.